This T cell receptor (beta chain) comes out of a study of tumor and adjacent non-tumor tissue in lung cancer (dated by TCRdb to the late 2010s). Some background on the complete study: By cancer type, the cohort comprised about 13 adenocarcinoma patients, 2 squamous cell carcinoma patients and 1 small cell lung cancer patient. Ages among the approximately 15 patients ranged from about 31 to 85 years, there were 10 or so men and 5 women, and disease was at TNM stage I to III. A total of some 130,000,000 productive TCRbeta reads were generated by sequencing, corresponding to an average of about 4 million reads per sample. Using bulk TCRbeta repertoires from around 15 lung cancer patients, the study set lung tumor tissue side by side with matched distant non-tumor lung tissue. TCRbeta CDR3 sequencing was performed on 25 to 30 paired specimens, with one tumor sample and one normal lung sample collected per patient.

Bulk unsorted tissue served as the source for RNA extraction, and RNA quality was assessed using a NanoDrop ND-1000 and an Agilent 2100. Donors were newly diagnosed lung cancer patients admitted for thoracic surgery in China between August and November 2014, without prior chemotherapy. The study excluded patients who had received radiotherapy or chemotherapy before or who had another cancer at the same time. Pieces of surgical tissue measuring roughly 1-2.3 cm3 were kept in RNAlater solution and stored at -80 degrees C until use. As to this clonotype: Its cognate antigen has yet to be identified. Relative to the germline gene, one junction end is altered; a read error may explain this.

Per the germline V gene, MDHEN is the CDR1 and SYDVKM is the CDR2. The CDR3, cysteine through phenylalanine, is 17 amino acids long. Of all the DNA, just the CDR3 is kept, 51 bases in frame from base 1. The full study reports these points: Neither the sequencing platform nor unique molecular identifiers are mentioned in the methods. Because peripheral blood was not sequenced, the blood TCRbeta repertoires of the lung cancer patients in the study went unexamined. Tumor tissue showed significantly greater TCR diversity (inverse Simpson) than normal lung tissue (about 400 vs 180, P = 0.0075, Mann-Whitney U test). TCR diversity was significantly higher in younger patients, and higher tumor TCR diversity was associated with shorter overall and disease-free survival. Only about 15 patients were in the cohort, and the authors stated that larger samples and more detailed clinical data are needed. The top 100 clones made up a significantly larger cumulative share of the repertoire in normal lung than in tumor tissue.

Libraries were made using multiplex PCR. This sample was sequenced with an Illumina HiSeq 2500. TCRbeta libraries were constructed through three rounds of nested PCR with primers (Table S4) according to protocols adapted from ARM-PCR. PCR products of 200-500 bp were gel-excised and purified with the QIAquick gel extraction kit before sequencing. As for the authors' bioinformatics: Reads were cleaned using Trimmomatic, were merged into complete CDR3 sequences using FLASH, and were assigned to V(D)J germline segments using MiTCR. Clonal diversity was computed as the inverse Simpson's index with VDJtools. In-frame sequences lacking a premature stop codon were counted as productive reads. TCRdb reprocessing: public reads trimmed at Q25 with fastp, clones called with MiXCR, in-frame beta chains kept. Each CDR3 protein appears once, grouped with its most common genes and DNA. Clone size and V and J calls follow TCRdb, not the original study. The sample table lists under 150,000 distinct CDR3 sequences, approximately 66% of them with a count of one. The ten largest make up 18% of the sample.

The receptor was isolated from a man aged 55 to 70 with small cell lung cancer. The chain was built from TRBV28 and TRBJ2-5, with TRBD1 matching 10 junction bases. Sequences were obtained from lung tumor tissue. The CDR3 in this case is CVSSRNGTGAYQETQYF. The DNA sequence reads TGTGTCAGCAGTCGGAACGGGACAGGGGCGTACCAAGAGACCCAGTACTTC.